Listed below are T cell receptor beta chains from one sample, sequenced in a study of cytomegalovirus exposure and HLA in healthy donors. Profiled with immunoSEQ multiplex PCR; TCRdb holds only in-frame clones, not every one. The profile shows approximately 180,000 clones, about four fifths of them singletons. Material: PBMCs. The source is a girl under 18 in good health and CMV-seropositive. The CDR3 runs from the conserved cysteine through the conserved F or W. D genes are given only for firm matches. The size of a clone is reported for some rows only, either as once, few or many, or as a class for expanded clones.

D	V	length	J	size	DNA	CDR3
TRBD1	TRBV10-1	14	TRBJ1-6	.	TGCGCCAGCAGTTCCGGACAGGGTCGTTCACCCCTCCACTTT	CASSSGQGRSPLHF
.	TRBV19	15	TRBJ1-5	.	TGTGCCAGTAGGAGCCGGGACACCAACAATCAGCCCCAGCATTTT	CASRSRDTNNQPQHF
.	TRBV5-1	17	TRBJ1-3	.	TGCGCCAGCAGCTACTACAGGCGGGGGTTCTCTGGAAACACCATATATTTT	CASSYYRRGFSGNTIYF
.	TRBV2	14	TRBJ1-5	once	TGTGCCAGCAGTGAAGTCCGGTTTAATCAGCCCCAGCATTTT	CASSEVRFNQPQHF
TRBD1	TRBV27	15	TRBJ2-5	.	TGTGCCAGCAGTTTTATCGCAGGGGGCGAAGAGACCCAGTACTTC	CASSFIAGGEETQYF
.	TRBV7-8	13	TRBJ2-1	.	TGTGCCAGCAGCTTATCTGGCGGAACTGAGCAGTTCTTC	CASSLSGGTEQFF
TRBD2	TRBV7-8	14	TRBJ2-3	.	TGTGCCAGCATCTACGGGGGGGCCACAGATACGCAGTATTTT	CASIYGGATDTQYF
TRBD2	TRBV5-4	17	TRBJ2-3	.	TGTGCCAGCAGCTTGGGAGTCCGCGGGGGGAACACAGATACGCAGTATTTT	CASSLGVRGGNTDTQYF
.	TRBV11-1	15	TRBJ2-3	.	TGTGCCAGCAGCTTCAGCGGGCGAAGCACAGATACGCAGTATTTT	CASSFSGRSTDTQYF
.	TRBV6-1	13	TRBJ1-3	.	TGTGCCAGCAGCTGGAGCTCTGGAAACACCATATATTTT	CASSWSSGNTIYF
TRBD1	TRBV15	16	TRBJ1-4	.	TGTGCCACCAGTAATGGGGGACAGGGGACTAATGAAAAACTGTTTTTT	CATSNGGQGTNEKLFF
TRBD1	TRBV4-2	16	TRBJ2-7	.	TGTGCCAGCAGCCAACCGGGACAGGGGCTCAACTACGAGCAGTACTTC	CASSQPGQGLNYEQYF
TRBD1	TRBV7-9	15	TRBJ1-2	.	TGTGCCAGCAGCGGGACAGGCGAGATTAACTATGGCTACACCTTC	CASSGTGEINYGYTF
TRBD2	TRBV6-1	14	TRBJ2-7	few	TGTGCCAGCAGACGAACTAGCGGGGGATACGAGCAGTACTTC	CASRRTSGGYEQYF
.	TRBV10-1	14	TRBJ1-1	.	TGCGCCAGCAGTGAGTCAAGCAGGGCCACTGAAGCTTTCTTT	CASSESSRATEAFF
.	TRBV4-1	17	TRBJ2-7	.	TGCGCCAGCAGCCAAGATGGTGGGGGGGCGACCTTTTACGAGCAGTACTTC	CASSQDGGGATFYEQYF
.	TRBV12-5	14	TRBJ2-1	few	TGTGCTAGTTCCCCAGGGAAAATAGACAATGAGCAGTTCTTC	CASSPGKIDNEQFF
TRBD1	TRBV6-5	15	TRBJ1-2	.	TGTGCCAGCAGTGGATTGGGACAGAAAAACTATGGCTACACCTTC	CASSGLGQKNYGYTF
TRBD1	TRBV19	19	TRBJ1-6	.	TGTGCCAGTAGTGAGGGACAGGGGGCTGTTGGAGGATATAATTCACCCCTCCACTTT	CASSEGQGAVGGYNSPLHF
.	TRBV4-1	16	TRBJ2-3	.	TGCGCCAGCAGCCCTAGGGGGGGGTCTAGCACAGATACGCAGTATTTT	CASSPRGGSSTDTQYF
TRBD1	TRBV9	15	TRBJ2-7	.	TGTGCCAGCAGCGCGCGATGGGACAGGGGCTACGAGCAGTACTTC	CASSARWDRGYEQYF
.	TRBV9	13	TRBJ1-5	once	TGTGCCAGCAGCGTGACAGACAATCAGCCCCAGCATTTT	CASSVTDNQPQHF
TRBD2	TRBV5-1	15	TRBJ2-7	.	TGCGCCAGCAGCCCGGTTGGGGGGGGAAGCTACGAGCAGTACTTC	CASSPVGGGSYEQYF
TRBD2	TRBV30	14	TRBJ2-3	.	TGTGCCTTTCGGACTAGCGGGGGGACAGATACGCAGTATTTT	CAFRTSGGTDTQYF
.	TRBV29-1	14	TRBJ1-1	.	TGCAGCGTTGATTACCAGGGGTCGTACACTGAAGCTTTCTTT	CSVDYQGSYTEAFF
.	TRBV14	15	TRBJ1-1	.	TGTGCCAGCAGCCTACGTGTGGGAGAGAACACTGAAGCTTTCTTT	CASSLRVGENTEAFF
TRBD1	TRBV4-1	16	TRBJ2-5	.	TGCGCCAGCAGCCAGGGGAACAGGGGTACCCAAGAGACCCAGTACTTC	CASSQGNRGTQETQYF
TRBD2	TRBV4-2	15	TRBJ2-7	.	TGTGCCAGCAGCCAAGTACCTAGCGGGGGATACGAGCAGTACTTC	CASSQVPSGGYEQYF
.	TRBV2	15	TRBJ1-1	.	TGTGCCAGCAGTGAATGGGACATACCGAACACTGAAGCTTTCTTT	CASSEWDIPNTEAFF
TRBD1	TRBV9	14	TRBJ1-2	.	TGTGCCAGCAGCGTAGTACCGACAGGGAATGGCTACACCTTC	CASSVVPTGNGYTF
.	TRBV6-5	13	TRBJ1-4	.	TGTGCCAGCAGAGACAGCCCTAATGAAAAACTGTTTTTT	CASRDSPNEKLFF
TRBD1	TRBV19	14	TRBJ1-1	.	TGTGCCAGTAGGACGACAGGGGGAAGCACTGAAGCTTTCTTT	CASRTTGGSTEAFF
TRBD1	TRBV5-4	13	TRBJ2-7	.	TGTGCCAGCAGCCCGGGACAGAGCTACGAGCAGTACTTC	CASSPGQSYEQYF
.	TRBV13	15	TRBJ1-2	.	TGTGCCAGCAGCTTAACAACAGGGTCTAACTATGGCTACACCTTC	CASSLTTGSNYGYTF
TRBD1	TRBV6-1	14	TRBJ1-1	.	TGTGCCAGCAGGCCGGGACAGGGGAACACTGAAGCTTTCTTT	CASRPGQGNTEAFF
TRBD1	TRBV6-5	16	TRBJ2-1	.	TGTGCCAGCGGTTACATCGGGACAGGGTTATTCGATGAGCAGTTCTTC	CASGYIGTGLFDEQFF
.	TRBV15	16	TRBJ1-2	.	TGTGCCACCAGCAGAGATAAATTTGAGGGGGGGCCTGGCTACACCTTC	CATSRDKFEGGPGYTF
.	TRBV9	15	TRBJ2-3	.	TGTGCCAGCAGCGTAGTACCCGGAGCCTTCGATACGCAGTATTTT	CASSVVPGAFDTQYF
TRBD1	TRBV7-8	15	TRBJ1-5	.	TGTGCCAGCAGCTCCACAGGGGGCGGTAATCAGCCCCAGCATTTT	CASSSTGGGNQPQHF
TRBD1	TRBV5-1	13	TRBJ1-2	.	TGCGCCAGCAGCTCGGACAGGGAGAATGGCTACACCTTC	CASSSDRENGYTF
.	TRBV7-9	14	TRBJ1-3	.	TGTGCCAGCAGCCCGGACGGCGGGTCAAACACCATATATTTT	CASSPDGGSNTIYF
TRBD1	TRBV9	16	TRBJ1-1	few	TGTGCCAGCAGCGCGCACCTACAGGGGCAAAACACTGAAGCTTTCTTT	CASSAHLQGQNTEAFF
TRBD2	TRBV27	14	TRBJ2-5	.	TGTGCCAGCAGTTTGTCTAGCGGGGGGGAGACCCAGTACTTC	CASSLSSGGETQYF
TRBD2	TRBV30	15	TRBJ2-3	.	TGTGCCTGGAGTAAAGCTAGCGGCCACACAGATACGCAGTATTTT	CAWSKASGHTDTQYF
.	TRBV2	12	TRBJ1-1	.	TGTGCCAGCAAGGGGGAGGGGGTTGAAGCTTTCTTT	CASKGEGVEAFF
.	TRBV4-1	15	TRBJ1-3	.	TGCGCCAGCAGCCGAACCACCAGCTCTGGAAACACCATATATTTT	CASSRTTSSGNTIYF